One sample yielded the 13 T cell receptor beta chains listed below, sequenced in a study of regulatory T cells in long-lasting Graves disease. The time point denotes: newly diagnosed GD, antithyroid drugs for less than 3 months. The TCR library was prepared using RNA isolated from PBMCs. According to the study, TCR beta libraries were built with iRepertoire HTBI primers and CDR3-region Arm-PCR. Each CDR3 protein is one row after TCRdb ran MiXCR on the multiplex PCR reads. Of more than 400,000 distinct CDR3 sequences in the sample, roughly 16% were seen once. These sequences were also reported in another study, on T cells in Graves' hyperthyroidism and ophthalmopathy.

The sample was peripheral blood mononuclear cells (PBMCs), taken at new diagnosis, from a patient treated with antithyroid drugs. The receptors here all came from a man aged 40-55 years with Graves disease.

At least ten counts were recorded for this clonotype. V and J are TRBV11-3 and TRBJ2-1; TRBD2 matches at 8 bases. This CDR3 contains 15 residues. The germline V gene encodes CDR1 SGHNT and CDR2 YENEEA. The ends lost 5 bases at V and 4 bases at J; junction bases unmatched: 7. The CDR3 coding sequence is TGTGCCAGCAGCCCCCGGGGGGGGCCTTACAATGAGCAGTTCTTC. Its translation is CASSPRGGPYNEQFF. Together with reference TRBV11-3 and TRBJ2-1, the CDR3 gives the full variable domain: EAGVVQSPRYKIIEKKQPVAFWCNPISGHNTLYWYLQNLGQGPELLIRYENEEAVDDSQLPKDRFSAERLKGVDSTLKIQPAELGDSAVYLCASSPRGGPYNEQFFGPGTRLTVL.

This clonotype occurred a few times. The CDR3 bases are TGCGCCAGCAGCCAAGGCTCGGCTTCGAAAAAGGGGTGGGAAATTATCTACGAGCAGTACTTC. This translates into CASSQGSASKKGWEIIYEQYF. The chain has TRBV4-1 and TRBJ2-7; the D gene is possibly TRBD1 (5 bases). The CDR3 length is 21 residues. CDR1 is MGHRA, CDR2 YSYEKL, per germline. The V end was cut by 1 base, the J end by 3 bases, with 31 bases between.

The CDR3 DNA reads as TGTGCCAGTCGCAAGGAGTCTGCAGATACGCAGTATTTT. It yields the protein CASRKESADTQYF. V gene TRBV19 combines with J gene TRBJ2-3; no clear D. Between the trimmed V and J ends, which lost 8 bases and 4 bases, there was a span of 13 bases. CDR3 size: 13 residues. CDR1 is LNHDA, CDR2 SQIVND, per germline (reference sequence).

This clonotype appeared many times. V and J are TRBV5-1 and TRBJ2-7; 13 bases fit TRBD2. The CDR3 extends over 16 amino acids. V gave up 4 bases and J gave up 5 bases; unmatched junction bases: 9. Germline V gene data show CDR1 as SGHRS and CDR2 as YFSETQ. The CDR3 nucleotides are TGCGCCAGCAGCAAGGGACTAGCGGGATTCAAGGACGAGCAGTACTTC. Its protein is CASSKGLAGFKDEQYF. Full variable domain (missing parts from reference TRBV5-1 and TRBJ2-7): KAGVTQTPRYLIKTRGQQVTLSCSPISGHRSVSWYQQTPGQGLQFLFEYFSETQRNKGNFPGRFSGRQFSNSRSEMNVSTLELGDSALYLCASSKGLAGFKDEQYFGPGTRLTVT.

This clonotype was recorded a few times. V usage is TRBV2 and J usage is TRBJ2-1; 9 bases map to TRBD2. Germline V gives CDR1 SNHLY, CDR2 FYNNEI. The CDR3 runs to 16 residues. The junction had 11 bases not matched to a gene; V was cut back by 6 bases and J by 5 bases. CDR3 residues: CASSPPPLAGHNEQFF. The CDR3 coding sequence is TGTGCCAGCAGCCCCCCCCCTCTAGCGGGACACAATGAGCAGTTCTTC.

This clonotype was seen ten or more times. The gene calls are TRBV6-1 and TRBJ1-1; D remains unclear. V lost 3 bases and J lost 0, with 8 bases in between. The germline V gene has CDR1 MNHNS and CDR2 SASEGT. The CDR3 loop spans 14 amino acids. In DNA form, the CDR3 reads TGTGCCAGCAGTGAGGGTGGGATGAACACTGAAGCTTTCTTT. It yields the protein CASSEGGMNTEAFF.

In this sample, this clonotype turned up a few times. The chain couples TRBV18 to TRBJ1-1, with a possible D match to TRBD1 (6 bases). CDR1 and CDR2 from the germline V gene are KGHSH and LQKENI. This CDR3 comprises 14 residues. Trimming removed 6 bases from V and 4 bases from J, with 15 bases in between. As DNA, the CDR3 is TGTGCCAGCTCCCCCTGGGGAGGGGGCACTGAAGCTTTCTTT. Translating gives CASSPWGGGTEAFF.

This clonotype was counted at least ten times. V and J are TRBV15 and TRBJ2-6; 7 nucleotides agree with TRBD1. After removal of 3 bases from V and 2 bases from J, the junction contained 7 bases not matched to a gene. Germline V lookup: CDR1 LNHNV, CDR2 YYDKDF (reference sequence). The CDR3 contains 17 residues. The CDR3 sequence is CATSRGQLRAGANVLTF. The CDR3 DNA reads TGTGCCACCAGCAGGGGACAGCTACGGGCTGGGGCCAACGTCCTGACTTTC.

This clonotype appeared many times. V and J are TRBV3-1 and TRBJ1-1; TRBD1 aligns across 8 bases. V was pared by 4 bases and J by 5 bases, with 3 bases of the junction left unmatched. This CDR3 comprises 13 residues. The germline V gene has CDR1 LGHDT and CDR2 YNNKEL (reference sequence). CDR3: CASSLRGPTEAFF. CDR3 coding DNA: TGTGCCAGCAGCCTCAGGGGGCCAACTGAAGCTTTCTTT.

This clonotype was picked up a small number of times. This chain connects TRBV2 to TRBJ1-1, with D uncertain. CDR1 is SNHLY and CDR2 is FYNNEI in the germline V gene. The V end was cut by 5 bases, the J end by 0 bases, with 10 bases between. The CDR3 is 14 residues long. The CDR3, as DNA: TGTGCCAGCAGTTACGCCGATATGAACACTGAAGCTTTCTTT. Translation: CASSYADMNTEAFF.

The table lists this clonotype with many counts. The chain carries TRBV18 and TRBJ2-7; D is ambiguous. Trimming pared 2 bases from V and 3 bases from J, leaving 14 bases between. From germline, CDR1 is KGHSH and CDR2 LQKENI. The CDR3 has 15 amino acids. This CDR3 reads CASSPAGRILYEQYF. DNA of the CDR3: TGTGCCAGCTCACCAGCAGGACGAATCCTCTACGAGCAGTACTTC.

This chain links TRBV11-2 with TRBJ2-3; no clear D. Trimming removed 5 bases from V and 2 bases from J, with 8 bases in between. CDR3 length: 13 amino acids. From germline, CDR1 is SGHAT and CDR2 FQNNGV. The CDR3 coding sequence is TGTGCCAGCAGCCCTCGTCACACAGATACGCAGTATTTT. Amino acid sequence: CASSPRHTDTQYF.

This clonotype came up many times. The rearrangement joins TRBV12-3 or TRBV12-4 to TRBJ2-7; 8 nucleotides align to TRBD2. The J segment lost 4 bases and the V segment lost 6 bases, leaving 8 bases of the junction unmatched. The CDR3 length is 14 residues. DNA for the CDR3: TGTGCCAGCAGAAAAGGAAGCGGGAGTTACGAGCAGTACTTC. Its protein is CASRKGSGSYEQYF.